The subject of this entry is one TCR beta chain. The sample is drawn from a study of blood T cells in healthy people across ages. With a J-beta primer mix and a sample-barcoded 5' primer, a second PCR ran roughly 6 to 11 cycles. A single record per CDR3 protein comes from TCRdb applying MiXCR to the 5' RACE reads. The sample lists some 1.4 million distinct CDR3 sequences, approximately 40% seen once, with 7.9% in the top ten. CDR3 length: 20 amino acids. V was clipped by 3 bases and J by 0 bases, with 21 bases between them. Germline CDR1 is MDHEN and CDR2 is SYDVKM. The chain carries TRBV28 and TRBJ2-6, with D possibly called TRBD1 or TRBD2 (5 bases each). Source material: blood. This receptor was identified in a woman aged 18-30 years in good health. The CDR3 reads CASSLGVLAPRFSGANVLTF. Written as DNA, the CDR3 is TGTGCCAGCAGTTTGGGGGTTCTGGCACCACGGTTCTCTGGGGCCAACGTCCTGACTTTC. Full variable domain (remainder filled in from reference TRBV28 and TRBJ2-6): DVKVTQSSRYLVKRTGEKVFLECVQDMDHENMFWYRQDPGLGLRLIYFSYDVKMKEKGDIPEGYSVSREKKERFSLILESASTNQTSMYLCASSLGVLAPRFSGANVLTFGAGSRLTVL.